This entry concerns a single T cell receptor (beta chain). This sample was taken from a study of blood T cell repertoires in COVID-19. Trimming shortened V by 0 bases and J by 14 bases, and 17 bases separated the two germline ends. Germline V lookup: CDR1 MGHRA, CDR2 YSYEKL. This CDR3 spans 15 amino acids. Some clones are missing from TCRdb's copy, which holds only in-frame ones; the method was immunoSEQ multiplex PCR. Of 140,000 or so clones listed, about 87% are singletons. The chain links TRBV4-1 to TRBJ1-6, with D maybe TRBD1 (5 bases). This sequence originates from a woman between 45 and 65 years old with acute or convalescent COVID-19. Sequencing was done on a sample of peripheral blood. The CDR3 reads CASSQEAGPGSALHF. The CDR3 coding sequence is TGCGCCAGCAGCCAAGAGGCAGGCCCAGGGTCGGCCCTCCACTTT.